This TCR beta chain was sequenced for a study of shared clonotypes between healthy human individuals. Across the whole study: Donors had three CD4 naive, three CD4 memory, two CD8 naive and one CD8 memory plate apiece.

The method was immunoSEQ multiplex PCR; TCRdb's version includes in-frame clones alone and lacks a portion of them. The table has about 2 million clones, approximately 95% seen once; the top ten hold 0.1% to 0.15%. On this clone: What it binds is unknown.

General study points: Generally, naive subsets came out with larger estimated richness than memory subsets.

V was cut by 2 bases and J by 0 bases, with 10 bases left in between. The length of the CDR3 is 15 residues. Germline assignment: CDR1 SGDLS and CDR2 YYNGEE. The rearrangement joins TRBV9 to TRBJ2-3, with D perhaps TRBD2 (5 bases). Material: naive CD4+ T cells sorted from blood. Noted subset: CD45RA+ positively selected. The sequence came from a man aged 18 to 30 in good health. The CDR3 coding sequence is TGTGCCAGCAGCGTCATCGGGGATAGCACAGATACGCAGTATTTT. Encoded protein: CASSVIGDSTDTQYF.